These T cell receptor beta chains were read from a single sample in a study of blood T cell repertoires in COVID-19. Measured with immunoSEQ multiplex PCR; TCRdb has only the in-frame clones, and not every one. The sample lists tens of thousands of clones; 88% were seen once. Specimen: peripheral blood. These receptors all come from a human donor in a cohort sampled during active COVID-19. Both conserved end residues are part of each CDR3.

TRBV19	TRBJ2-5	CASSGPEETQYF
TRBV20-1	TRBJ1-1	CSARWQNQAFF
TRBV5-4	TRBJ2-1	CASSLKSSYNEQFF
TRBV10-3	TRBJ1-2	CAISEGANYGYTF
TRBV5-6	TRBJ1-5	CASSLGQTSNQPQHF
TRBV10-3	TRBJ2-2	CAISESTGYTGELFF
TRBV4-1	TRBJ2-5	CASSQVRSSSGVQETQYF
TRBV4-1	TRBJ1-4	CASSQVQALGKLFF
TRBV18	TRBJ2-5	CASSPTDQPTSLETQYF
TRBV15	TRBJ2-7	CATGAGQGVRQYF
TRBV4-2	TRBJ2-7	CASSQEGQGGEQYF
TRBV5-1	TRBJ2-1	CASSGGSSGVINEQFF
TRBV9	TRBJ2-7	CASSLNLGQEEQYF
TRBV2	TRBJ1-5	CASSPFSGGRGQPQHF
TRBV18	TRBJ1-1	CASSQTGGGTEAFF
TRBV5-1	TRBJ2-2	CASSFGGDHTTGELFF
TRBV24-1	TRBJ2-7	CATSPGRRGTISYEQYF
TRBV24-1	TRBJ2-5	CATSDPTGMEGTQYF
TRBV7-9	TRBJ1-1	CASSLLGNTEAFF
TRBV20-1	TRBJ1-4	CSASRGATNEKLFF
TRBV12-3/TRBV12-4	TRBJ2-7	CASSGDSYEQYF
TRBV4-3	TRBJ2-7	CASSRIAGGFHEQYF
TRBV5-4	TRBJ2-3	CASSLTSTDTQYF
TRBV6-5	TRBJ2-7	CASDRGRAAGEQYF
TRBV5-4	TRBJ2-3	CASSFPKGLTDTQYF
TRBV19	TRBJ2-7	CASSPTLARVEQYF
TRBV7-2	TRBJ2-1	CASSPPRGYSSYNEQFF
TRBV24-1	TRBJ2-5	CATSGGGRNVETQYF
TRBV4-1	TRBJ2-7	CASSQQGGVTLYEQYF
TRBV28	TRBJ1-2	CASSPVGTAQGGYTF
TRBV7-7	TRBJ2-1	CASSILAGTTGEQFF
TRBV6-1	TRBJ1-5	CASSEQSAGRNQPQHF
TRBV7-6	TRBJ2-7	CASSRSGSAIYEQYF
TRBV30	TRBJ2-1	CACRGGLSYNEQFF
TRBV5-6	TRBJ2-5	CASSFGLAGGLETQYF
TRBV6-4	TRBJ2-2	CASSPTPGTGELFF
TRBV5-4	TRBJ2-2	CASSLGPRGVANTGELFF
TRBV24-1	TRBJ1-2	CATRDTYYGYTF
TRBV19	TRBJ2-2	CASRTGPLDTGELFF
TRBV19	TRBJ1-1	CASSYTGKAFF
TRBV30	TRBJ2-3	CAWSVRAGVITDTQYF
TRBV28	TRBJ2-7	CASSLIVTKGSYEQYF
TRBV7-2	TRBJ2-7	CASSLSRLAGTYEQYF
TRBV24-1	TRBJ2-5	CATSAGTSGQETQYF